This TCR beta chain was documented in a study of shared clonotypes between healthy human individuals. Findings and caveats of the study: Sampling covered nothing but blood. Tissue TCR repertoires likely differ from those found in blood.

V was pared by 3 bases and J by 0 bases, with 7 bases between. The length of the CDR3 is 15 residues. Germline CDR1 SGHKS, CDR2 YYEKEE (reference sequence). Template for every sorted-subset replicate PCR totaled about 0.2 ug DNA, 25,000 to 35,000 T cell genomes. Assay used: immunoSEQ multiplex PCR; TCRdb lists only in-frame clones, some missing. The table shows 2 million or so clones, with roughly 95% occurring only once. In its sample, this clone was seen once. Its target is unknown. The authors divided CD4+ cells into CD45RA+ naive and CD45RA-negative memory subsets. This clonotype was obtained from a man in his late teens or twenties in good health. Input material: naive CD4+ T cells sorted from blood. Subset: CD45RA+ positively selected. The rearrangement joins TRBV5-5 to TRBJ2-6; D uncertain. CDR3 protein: CASSYIPSGANVLTF. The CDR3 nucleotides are TGTGCCAGCAGCTATATCCCCTCTGGGGCCAACGTCCTGACTTTC.